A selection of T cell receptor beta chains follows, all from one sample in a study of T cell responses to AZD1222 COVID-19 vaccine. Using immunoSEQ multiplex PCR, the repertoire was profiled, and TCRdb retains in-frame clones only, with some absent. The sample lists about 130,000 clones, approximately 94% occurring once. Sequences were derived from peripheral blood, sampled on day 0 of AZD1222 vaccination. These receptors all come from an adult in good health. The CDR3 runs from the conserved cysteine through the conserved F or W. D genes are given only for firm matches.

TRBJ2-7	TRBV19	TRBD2	CASSSRSGTSYEQYF
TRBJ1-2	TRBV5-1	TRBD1	CASSPTGADPYGYTF
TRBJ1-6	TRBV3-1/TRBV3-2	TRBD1	CASSLGQGFSPLHF
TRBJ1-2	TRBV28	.	CASQPGYNYGYTF
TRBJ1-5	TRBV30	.	CAWSVVRAQPQHF
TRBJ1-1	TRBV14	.	CASSRFSLMNTEAFF
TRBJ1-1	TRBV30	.	CAWSVRGSAFF
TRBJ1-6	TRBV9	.	CASSVEQERSPLHF
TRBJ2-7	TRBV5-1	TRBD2	CASSLVSSGTYEQYF
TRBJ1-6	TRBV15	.	CATSRGRGGSHNSPLHF
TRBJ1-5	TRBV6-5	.	CASSNGASGQPQHF
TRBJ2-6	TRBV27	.	CASSKDSGANVLTF
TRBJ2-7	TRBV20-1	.	CSARQAEQYF
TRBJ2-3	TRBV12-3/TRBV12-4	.	CASSLGPKDTQYF
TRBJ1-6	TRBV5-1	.	CASSPAGRSYNSPLHF
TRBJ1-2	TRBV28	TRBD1	CASSLRGQYYGYTF
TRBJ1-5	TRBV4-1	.	CASSQDWRRDTKPQHF
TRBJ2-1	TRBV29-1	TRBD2	CSVDGGRAANEQFF
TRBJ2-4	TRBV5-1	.	CASSLGGGEGIQYF
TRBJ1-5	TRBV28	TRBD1	CASSDDREAQPQHF
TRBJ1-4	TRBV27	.	CASSFSRGANEKLFF
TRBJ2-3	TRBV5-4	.	CASSLSVVRPDRQYF
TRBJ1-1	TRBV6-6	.	CASSYEGHTEAFF
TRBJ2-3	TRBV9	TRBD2	CASSLAGDSTDTQYF
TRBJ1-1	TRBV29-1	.	CSAGPATANTEAFF
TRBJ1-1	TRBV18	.	CASSPQGNTEAFF
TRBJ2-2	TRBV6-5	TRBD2	CASKNGRVGTGELFF